The source of this TCR beta chain is a study of blood T cell repertoires in COVID-19. In the study overall: The United States, Italy and Spain provided the acute and convalescent COVID-19 samples. In each case, the material was cDNA or gDNA derived from T cells, B-cell-depleted T cells, or PBMCs.

V lost 6 bases, J lost 10 bases, and 18 bases lay in between. Germline V gene lookup returns CDR1 LGHDT and CDR2 YNNKEL (reference sequence). There are 13 residues in the CDR3. Per the study methods: Estimation of nucleated cell counts was performed using reference gene primer amplification. TCRdb's copy holds only in-frame clones and misses some; the assay was immunoSEQ multiplex PCR. The DNA gave D and trimming, while V, J and clone size come from that table. The profile shows 250,000 to 300,000 clones, under 90% of them singletons. The sequence was obtained from a woman between 18 and 29 years old with acute or convalescent COVID-19. This chain connects TRBV3-1 (or the pseudogene TRBV3-2) to TRBJ1-2, with D perhaps matching TRBD1 (5 bases). The sequenced material came from peripheral blood. CDR3 sequence: CASSPSSRVAYTF. The CDR3, as DNA: TGTGCCAGCAGTCCAAGTAGCAGGGTAGCCTACACCTTC.